Listed below are T cell receptor beta chains from one sample, sequenced in a study of cytomegalovirus exposure and HLA in healthy donors. Sequencing was performed with immunoSEQ multiplex PCR; in TCRdb, only in-frame clones are kept and a portion is missing. The table lists around 25,000 clones, approximately 79% of them singletons, with 4.5% in the top ten. What was sequenced was PBMCs. These receptors were obtained from a male donor in good health and CMV-seronegative. Each CDR3 is given with its conserved first and last residue. The order of the fields is CDR3 length, D gene, J gene, clone size, V gene, CDR3 protein, CDR3 DNA. The D gene is left open where the match is weak. Where a row states a size, it is once, few, many or the class of an expanded clone; other rows omit it.

>14|NA|TRBJ1-2|NA|TRBV15
CATSRDRTAYGYTF
TGTGCCACCAGCAGAGACCGGACAGCCTATGGCTACACCTTC
>14|NA|TRBJ1-5|NA|TRBV5-1
CASSLGEINQPQHF
TGCGCCAGCAGCTTAGGAGAAATTAATCAGCCCCAGCATTTT
>13|NA|TRBJ1-1|few|TRBV27
CASKRKGGTEAFF
TGTGCCAGCAAACGAAAGGGAGGCACTGAAGCTTTCTTT
>17|TRBD2|TRBJ2-7|NA|TRBV5-1
CASSFFGTSGYSYEQYF
TGCGCCAGCAGCTTTTTCGGGACTAGCGGATACTCCTACGAGCAGTACTTC
>13|TRBD2|TRBJ2-1|NA|TRBV2
CASSSGGGNEQLF
TGTGCCAGCAGTTCCGGGGGGGGCAATGAGCAGCTCTTC
>14|TRBD1|TRBJ2-7|few|TRBV18
CASSPPGQGYEQYF
TGTGCCAGCTCACCACCCGGACAGGGCTACGAGCAGTACTTC
>11|NA|TRBJ2-7|few|TRBV5-1
CASSLDSEQYF
TGCGCCAGCAGCTTGGACTCCGAGCAGTACTTC
>16|TRBD2|TRBJ2-1|NA|TRBV19
CASTMGSGRAYDEQFF
TGTGCCAGTACCATGGGTAGCGGGAGGGCATATGATGAGCAGTTCTTC
>14|NA|TRBJ2-1|NA|TRBV7-9
CASSLVSPYNEQFF
TGTGCCAGCAGCCTTGTAAGCCCCTACAATGAGCAGTTCTTC
>15|TRBD1|TRBJ2-1|once|TRBV12-5
CASGLGLTGSNEQFF
TGTGCTAGTGGTTTGGGGCTGACAGGGTCCAATGAGCAGTTCTTC
>13|TRBD1|TRBJ1-5|few|TRBV28
CASRRTGGQPQHF
TGTGCCAGCAGGCGGACAGGGGGTCAGCCCCAGCATTTT
>13|NA|TRBJ2-3|NA|TRBV7-9
CASSSHRADTQYF
TGTGCCAGCAGCTCCCACCGAGCAGATACGCAGTATTTT
>17|TRBD1|TRBJ1-1|NA|TRBV4-2
CASSTWDRGKYYTEAFF
TGTGCCAGCAGCACCTGGGACAGGGGGAAGTATTACACTGAAGCTTTCTTT
>15|TRBD1|TRBJ1-5|NA|TRBV4-2
CASSQGGTGNQPQHF
TGTGCCAGCAGCCAAGGGGGGACAGGGAATCAGCCCCAGCATTTT
>14|TRBD1|TRBJ1-6|NA|TRBV28
CASTPQGAGLPLHF
TGTGCCAGCACCCCACAGGGGGCCGGGCTTCCCCTCCACTTT
>15|NA|TRBJ2-1|NA|TRBV5-5
CASSLILNSYNEQFF
TGTGCCAGCAGCTTGATACTGAATTCCTACAATGAGCAGTTCTTC
>13|TRBD1|TRBJ2-7|NA|TRBV29-1
CSVEAGGTYEQYF
TGCAGCGTTGAGGCAGGGGGCACCTACGAGCAGTACTTC
>14|TRBD1|TRBJ1-5|NA|TRBV7-2
CASNPGQGGQPQHF
TGTGCCAGCAACCCGGGACAGGGGGGCCAGCCCCAGCATTTT
>15|TRBD2|TRBJ2-7|NA|TRBV6-1
CASSDLASGKYEQYF
TGTGCCAGCAGTGACCTGGCTAGCGGGAAGTACGAGCAGTACTTC
>15|NA|TRBJ1-1|NA|TRBV9
CASSVTGHLNTEAFF
TGTGCCAGCAGCGTAACCGGACACCTAAACACTGAAGCTTTCTTT
>17|NA|TRBJ1-3|NA|TRBV4-3
CASSQEGRGGSGNTIYF
TGCGCCAGCAGCCAAGAGGGGCGCGGGGGGTCTGGAAACACCATATATTTT
>16|TRBD2|TRBJ2-7|NA|TRBV7-8
CASSPPLAPSSYEQYF
TGTGCCAGCAGCCCACCACTAGCGCCTAGCTCCTACGAGCAGTACTTC
>15|NA|TRBJ2-3|few|TRBV15
CATSRGASDTDTQYF
TGTGCCACCAGCAGAGGGGCTAGCGACACAGATACGCAGTATTTT
>14|NA|TRBJ1-2|NA|TRBV19
CASSLGGSNYGYTF
TGTGCCAGTAGTCTGGGGGGATCTAACTATGGCTACACCTTC
>14|TRBD2|TRBJ2-3|NA|TRBV19
CASCSRGEADTQYF
TGTGCCAGCTGCTCGCGGGGGGAGGCAGATACGCAGTATTTT
>14|NA|TRBJ1-2|NA|TRBV10-3
CAITNRAEVDGYTF
TGTGCCATCACTAACAGGGCGGAGGTGGATGGCTACACCTTC
>16|TRBD2|TRBJ2-5|NA|TRBV4-3
CASSQTSGIFPETQYF
TGCGCCAGCAGCCAAACTAGCGGGATTTTCCCAGAGACCCAGTACTTC
>17|NA|TRBJ1-3|NA|TRBV6-1
CASSELVDSLSGNTIYF
TGTGCCAGCAGTGAACTCGTCGACAGTCTCTCTGGAAACACCATATATTTT
>16|TRBD2|TRBJ2-3|NA|TRBV6-4
CASSATTSGGADTQYF
TGTGCCAGCAGTGCCACGACTAGCGGGGGCGCAGATACGCAGTATTTT
>12|NA|TRBJ2-1|few|TRBV5-4
CASSPQGLEEFF
TGTGCCAGCAGTCCTCAAGGCCTAGAAGAGTTCTTC
>14|NA|TRBJ2-2|NA|TRBV28
CASSQTRDAGELFF
TGTGCCAGCAGTCAAACCCGGGATGCGGGGGAGCTGTTTTTT
>16|TRBD2|TRBJ2-1|NA|TRBV7-8
CASSLTSGRSYNEQFF
TGTGCCAGCAGCTTGACTAGCGGGAGGTCTTACAATGAGCAGTTCTTC
>15|TRBD1|TRBJ1-1|NA|TRBV19
CASSIGDSQNTEAFF
TGTGCCAGTAGTATAGGGGACAGCCAGAACACTGAAGCTTTCTTT
>17|TRBD2|TRBJ2-5|NA|TRBV19
CASSGLAGESYQETQYF
TGTGCCAGTAGTGGACTAGCGGGTGAATCGTACCAAGAGACCCAGTACTTC
>17|NA|TRBJ2-6|NA|TRBV7-3
CASSLVGGSSGANVLTF
TGTGCCAGCAGCTTGGTCGGAGGTTCCTCTGGGGCCAACGTCCTGACTTTC
>16|TRBD1|TRBJ1-4|NA|TRBV7-2
CASSPGDRGNNEKLFF
TGTGCCAGCAGCCCGGGGGACAGGGGGAATAATGAAAAACTGTTTTTT
>15|TRBD1|TRBJ2-3|NA|TRBV7-8
CASSRTGGRTDTQYF
TGTGCCAGCAGCCGGACAGGGGGAAGGACAGATACGCAGTATTTT
>14|TRBD2|TRBJ2-2|NA|TRBV5-4
CASSSGLARGELFF
TGTGCCAGCAGCTCTGGACTAGCCCGGGGGGAGCTGTTTTTT
>14|NA|TRBJ2-1|NA|TRBV18
CASSPGTSRAEQFF
TGTGCCAGCTCACCCGGAACTAGCAGGGCTGAGCAGTTCTTC
>16|NA|TRBJ1-2|NA|TRBV28
CASSLQPEGRDYGYTF
TGTGCCAGCAGTCTCCAGCCCGAAGGGAGGGACTATGGCTACACCTTC
>15|TRBD1|TRBJ2-5|NA|TRBV7-8
CASSSSSGGQETQYF
TGTGCCAGCAGCTCATCGTCAGGGGGACAAGAGACCCAGTACTTC